The clone carrying this TCR beta chain has a count of ten or more. The data are from a study of early T cells in non-severe SARS-CoV-2 infection. TCRdb re-called the 5' RACE reads with MiXCR, one entry per CDR3 protein. The sample holds roughly 69,000 distinct CDR3 sequences, 10% seen once. This receptor was taken from an adult who was a healthcare worker with PCR-confirmed SARS-CoV-2 infection or an uninfected control (not recorded which). The specimen comprised whole blood, sampled at baseline.

Written as DNA, the CDR3 is TGTGCCAGTGTGAAACACCCGAACACTGAAGCTTTCTTT. Its protein product is CASVKHPNTEAFF. The chain is built from TRBV19 and TRBJ1-1; D not certain. The CDR3 covers 13 residues. Germline loops: CDR1 LNHDA, CDR2 SQIVND (reference sequence). Trimming took off 8 bases at V and 1 base at J, with 11 bases between the two ends.